The rows below give T cell receptor beta chains drawn from one sample of a study of blood T cell repertoires in COVID-19. Data came from immunoSEQ multiplex PCR; TCRdb stores just in-frame clones and leaves some out. The sample consists of 35,000 to 50,000 clones, about 80% of them appearing once. The sample comprised peripheral blood. All receptors derive from a human donor with acute or convalescent COVID-19. The donor label of this sample is uncertain. Both conserved end residues are part of each CDR3. A D gene is named only where the DNA matches it firmly. The size entry is marked missing in some rows and otherwise reads once, few, many or a size class.

D gene,clone size,J gene,V gene,CDR3 protein,CDR3 DNA
-,-,TRBJ1-6,TRBV2,CASSEASENNSPLHF,TGTGCCAGCAGTGAAGCGTCAGAAAATAATTCACCCCTCCACTTT
-,-,TRBJ1-5,TRBV28,CASSHSPQTGNSNQPQHF,TGTGCCAGCAGTCACTCCCCACAGACAGGTAATAGCAATCAGCCCCAGCATTTT
TRBD2,-,TRBJ2-1,TRBV10-3,CAISAPTSPGNEQFF,TGTGCCATCAGTGCCCCGACTAGCCCGGGCAATGAGCAGTTCTTC
-,-,TRBJ1-3,TRBV28,CASSSPRGIAGNTIYF,TGTGCCAGCAGTTCACCCCGGGGAATCGCCGGAAACACCATATATTTT
-,few,TRBJ1-2,TRBV30,CAWTSGNYGYTF,TGTGCCTGGACCTCAGGGAACTATGGCTACACCTTC
TRBD2,-,TRBJ2-7,TRBV6-5,CASKYTSGSYEQYF,TGTGCCAGCAAGTATACTAGCGGATCCTACGAGCAGTACTTC
TRBD2,-,TRBJ2-3,TRBV3-1/TRBV3-2,CASTSIPPGLAVADTQYF,TGTGCCAGCACCTCCATTCCCCCGGGACTAGCAGTTGCAGATACGCAGTATTTT
TRBD1,-,TRBJ2-5,TRBV6-5,CASSPGQESETQYF,TGTGCCAGCAGTCCGGGACAGGAAAGTGAGACCCAGTACTTC
-,-,TRBJ2-1,TRBV16,CASSPNQWPFF,TGTGCCAGCAGCCCGAATCAGTGGCCGTTCTTC
-,-,TRBJ2-7,TRBV5-4,CASSLGGPPTYEQYF,TGTGCCAGCAGCTTAGGGGGTCCCCCTACCTACGAGCAGTACTTC
-,few,TRBJ2-2,TRBV28,CASSLSGSLYTPGSCFF,-
-,-,TRBJ1-6,TRBV13,CASSSKQGYSPLHF,TGTGCCAGCAGCTCGAAACAGGGCTACTCACCCCTCCACTTT
TRBD2,-,TRBJ2-7,TRBV7-9,CASSAGLANEQYF,TGTGCCAGCAGCGCGGGACTAGCAAACGAGCAGTACTTC
-,-,TRBJ2-4,TRBV30,CAWSTGTTKNIQYF,TGTGCCTGGAGTACTGGGACAACCAAAAACATTCAGTACTTC
-,-,TRBJ2-2,TRBV29-1,CSAKPRGAAGELFF,TGCAGCGCAAAACCCCGCGGCGCGGCCGGGGAGCTGTTTTTT
TRBD2,-,TRBJ2-5,TRBV10-1,CASSLAGAETQYF,TGCGCCAGCAGTCTAGCGGGAGCTGAGACCCAGTACTTC
-,-,TRBJ2-7,TRBV19,CASKPRDSHYEQYF,TGTGCCAGCAAGCCTCGGGACTCCCACTACGAGCAGTACTTC
TRBD1,-,TRBJ2-7,TRBV2,CASGQGRNEQYF,TGTGCCAGCGGACAGGGACGGAACGAGCAGTACTTC
TRBD1,-,TRBJ2-7,TRBV14,CASSQVGTGDYEQYF,TGTGCCAGCAGCCAAGTAGGGACAGGGGACTACGAGCAGTACTTC
-,once,TRBJ2-1,TRBV3-1/TRBV3-2,CASSQVGLDSGQFF,TGTGCCAGCAGCCAAGTGGGACTGGACTCCGGGCAGTTCTTC
-,few,TRBJ2-5,TRBV6-5,CASSYSTLAETQYF,TGTGCCAGCAGTTACTCGACTCTAGCGGAGACCCAGTACTTC
TRBD2,once,TRBJ2-5,TRBV5-1,CASSLGLAGLAQYF,TGCGCCAGCAGCTTGGGGCTAGCGGGATTGGCCCAGTACTTC
-,-,TRBJ1-1,TRBV3-1/TRBV3-2,CASSQAGPAFF,TGTGCCAGCAGCCAGGCGGGGCCGGCTTTCTTT
-,-,TRBJ1-5,TRBV18,CASSPPPGRNQPQHF,TGTGCCAGCTCACCACCGCCAGGGCGCAATCAGCCCCAGCATTTT
TRBD1,-,TRBJ1-2,TRBV29-1,CSARINAGGGDYGYTF,TGCAGCGCTCGGATCAACGCAGGGGGCGGCGACTATGGCTACACCTTC
-,-,TRBJ1-3,TRBV27,CASSSTWGNSGNTIYF,TGTGCCAGCAGTTCTACCTGGGGCAACTCTGGAAACACCATATATTTT
TRBD1,-,TRBJ2-7,TRBV29-1,CSARQGGYEQYF,TGCAGCGCAAGACAGGGGGGGTACGAGCAGTACTTC
-,-,TRBJ1-4,TRBV7-9,CASNRGGLEKLFF,TGTGCCAGCAATCGCGGGGGACTTGAAAAACTGTTTTTT
-,few,TRBJ1-1,TRBV7-2,CASSYRREIRNTEAFF,TGTGCCAGCAGCTACCGGCGGGAGATCCGGAACACTGAAGCTTTCTTT
TRBD1,-,TRBJ1-6,TRBV7-2,CASSTWGQGGIISPLHF,TGTGCCAGCAGCACGTGGGGACAGGGAGGTATAATTTCACCCCTCCACTTT
-,once,TRBJ2-6,TRBV27,CASSWGWGVGANVLTF,TGTGCCAGCAGTTGGGGCTGGGGCGTTGGGGCCAACGTCCTGACTTTC
-,-,TRBJ2-7,TRBV7-2,CASSFLQGPIKYF,TGTGCCAGCAGCTTCTTACAGGGCCCAATAAAGTACTTC
-,large,TRBJ2-3,TRBV27,CASSLEARPTSTDTQYF,TGTGCCAGCAGTTTAGAGGCTAGGCCCACTAGCACAGATACGCAGTATTTT
TRBD1,-,TRBJ1-3,TRBV19,CASRRSGQGRSGNTIYF,TGTGCCAGTAGGAGGAGCGGACAGGGACGCTCTGGAAACACCATATATTTT
TRBD2,-,TRBJ2-3,TRBV4-2,CASSQDGRGGADTQYF,TGTGCCAGCAGCCAAGATGGGCGGGGGGGCGCAGATACGCAGTATTTT
TRBD1,-,TRBJ1-1,TRBV30,CAADREGAFF,TGTGCCGCGGACAGGGAGGGAGCTTTCTTT
-,-,TRBJ2-3,TRBV19,CASSISRGRTDTQYF,TGTGCCAGTAGTATCTCCAGGGGACGCACAGATACGCAGTATTTT
-,-,TRBJ2-3,TRBV3-1/TRBV3-2,CASSHRELVADTQYF,TGTGCCAGCAGCCACCGAGAACTAGTGGCAGATACGCAGTATTTT
-,-,TRBJ2-1,TRBV24-1,CATSVGLADYNEQFF,TGTGCCACCAGTGTAGGATTAGCAGACTACAATGAGCAGTTCTTC
-,-,TRBJ1-6,TRBV9,CASSQNAGGVKGNSPLHF,TGTGCCAGCAGCCAAAATGCGGGGGGGGTGAAAGGGAATTCACCCCTCCACTTT
-,-,TRBJ2-1,TRBV5-1,CASSLGGVWDNEQFF,TGCGCCAGCAGCTTGGGGGGAGTCTGGGACAATGAGCAGTTCTTC
TRBD2,-,TRBJ2-2,TRBV24-1,CATSVTSGSNTGELFF,TGTGCCACCAGTGTTACTAGCGGGTCGAACACCGGGGAGCTGTTTTTT
-,-,TRBJ2-2,TRBV7-6,CASSSTGPPNTGELFF,TGTGCCAGCAGTTCGACAGGCCCGCCTAACACCGGGGAGCTGTTTTTT
TRBD1,-,TRBJ2-1,TRBV9,CASSETTGYENEQFF,TGTGCCAGCAGCGAGACGACAGGGTACGAGAATGAGCAGTTCTTC
TRBD1,-,TRBJ1-2,TRBV24-1,CATFSSDLAGTGGKGYTF,TGTGCCACCTTCTCCAGCGACCTTGCCGGGACAGGGGGCAAAGGCTACACCTTC
TRBD1,-,TRBJ1-6,TRBV9,CASSVVGVPGQGDYNSPLHF,TGTGCCAGCAGCGTAGTAGGGGTACCGGGACAGGGCGACTATAATTCACCCCTCCACTTT
TRBD1,-,TRBJ2-2,TRBV10-3,CAISATPGQGAGELFF,TGTGCCATCAGTGCAACCCCGGGACAGGGGGCCGGGGAGCTGTTTTTT
TRBD2,-,TRBJ2-2,TRBV5-1,CASSRLAGVGTGELFF,TGCGCCAGCAGCCGACTAGCGGGAGTAGGCACCGGGGAGCTGTTTTTT
-,-,TRBJ2-1,TRBV11-3,CASSLGPGVHNEQFF,TGTGCCAGCAGCCTGGGTCCAGGGGTCCACAATGAGCAGTTCTTC
TRBD1,-,TRBJ1-2,TRBV18,CASSPNENRGYGYTF,TGTGCCAGCTCACCAAATGAAAACAGGGGCTATGGCTACACCTTC
TRBD2,-,TRBJ2-1,TRBV10-2,CAGAGEGLVQEQFF,TGCGCAGGGGCAGGGGAGGGACTAGTTCAGGAGCAGTTCTTC
-,-,TRBJ1-1,TRBV6-1,CASSERGRQATTEAFF,TGTGCCAGCAGTGAACGGGGAAGACAGGCCACCACTGAAGCTTTCTTT
TRBD1,-,TRBJ1-5,TRBV19,CASRLDRGSNQPQHF,TGTGCCAGTAGACTTGACAGGGGGTCAAATCAGCCCCAGCATTTT
-,-,TRBJ2-5,TRBV27,CASRSGRDLQETQYF,TGTGCCAGCAGGAGTGGGCGGGACCTCCAAGAGACCCAGTACTTC